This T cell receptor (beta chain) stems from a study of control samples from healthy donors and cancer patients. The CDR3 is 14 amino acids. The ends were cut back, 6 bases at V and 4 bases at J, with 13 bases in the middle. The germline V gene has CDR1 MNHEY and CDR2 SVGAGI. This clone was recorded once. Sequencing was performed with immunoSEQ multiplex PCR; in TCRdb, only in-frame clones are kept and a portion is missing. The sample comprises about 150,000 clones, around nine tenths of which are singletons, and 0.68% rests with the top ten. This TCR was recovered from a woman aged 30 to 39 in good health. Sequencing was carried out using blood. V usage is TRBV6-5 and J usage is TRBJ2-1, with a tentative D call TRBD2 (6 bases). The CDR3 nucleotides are TGTGCCAGCAGCGGATCGGCGGGATACAATGAGCAGTTCTTC. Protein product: CASSGSAGYNEQFF.